This T cell receptor (beta chain) was obtained from a study of cytomegalovirus exposure and HLA in healthy donors. Regarding the study as a whole: Exclusion applied to some V segments, including TRBV6-2 and TRBV6-3, as they were indistinguishable. A later examination showed that TCR association rates differed by HLA locus, with DRB1 most and HLA-C fewest. Rarity held for most TCR sequences, but there were some public TCRs that occurred in many donors.

The CDR3 is 14 amino acids. With 7 bases removed from V and 5 bases from J, the gap between germline ends came to 15 bases. CDR1 is MNHNY and CDR2 is SVGAGI in the germline V gene (reference sequence). In the case of this clone: The antigen is unknown.

The PCR employed 60 Vbeta primers together with 13 Jbeta primers. Sequencing was performed with immunoSEQ multiplex PCR; in TCRdb, only in-frame clones are kept and a portion is missing. This table holds 150,000 to 200,000 clones, around 80% found once. The specimen sequenced was PBMCs. The TCR comes from a male donor in good health and CMV-seropositive. The chain uses TRBV6-6 and TRBJ2-1; D unresolved. The CDR3 is CASTSVLAHNEQFF. The CDR3, as DNA: TGTGCCAGCACTTCCGTCTTAGCCCACAATGAGCAGTTCTTC.